The sequence of this TCR beta chain was determined in a study of CD8 T cells in ankylosing spondylitis. This clonotype was counted at least ten times. The target antigen is unknown. Germline CDR1 SGHDT, CDR2 YYEEEE. Trimming pared 1 base from V and 10 bases from J, leaving 6 bases between. The length of the CDR3 is 11 residues. Study-wide points: In peripheral blood, disease-linked CD8+ clones occurred at relatively low frequencies. A TCR beta motif of eight highly homologous variants appeared characteristic of ankylosing spondylitis blood.

Using its own MiXCR run on the 5' RACE reads, TCRdb lists one record per CDR3 protein. The sample includes around 320,000 distinct CDR3 sequences, about a fifth of them seen just once. This rearrangement joins TRBV5-6 to TRBJ2-1; D is possibly TRBD1 (5 bases). The sequenced sample was blood, either unsorted or a sorted T cell fraction (not recorded which). The source of this sequence is a female donor with ankylosing spondylitis or in good health (not recorded which). The CDR3 is CASSLTGEQFF. CDR3 sequence (DNA): TGTGCCAGCAGCTTGACAGGCGAGCAGTTCTTC. The whole variable domain, filled in from reference TRBV5-6 and TRBJ2-1, reads DAGVTQSPTHLIKTRGQQVTLRCSPKSGHDTVSWYQQALGQGPQFIFQYYEEEERQRGNFPDRFSGHQFPNYSSELNVNALLLGDSALYLCASSLTGEQFFGPGTRLTVL.